This T cell receptor (beta chain) appears in the sequencing data of a study of T-cell memory formation after mild COVID-19. This clonotype was observed a handful of times. TCRdb reanalysed the 5' RACE reads using MiXCR and keeps one entry per CDR3 protein. This sample has approximately 290,000 distinct CDR3 sequences, with 7% to 10% found just once. CDR1 is SGHTA and CDR2 is FQGNSA in the germline V gene. V was shortened by 5 bases and J by 5 bases, with 15 bases between the two germline ends. This CDR3 is 14 amino acids long. The sequence was obtained from a man aged 18 to 30 who had mild COVID-19 (a few samples of this study predate the infection). Cell type and time point are not known. The chain uses TRBV7-2 and TRBJ2-5; D may match TRBD1 or TRBD2 (5 bases each). Sequenced material: PBMCs or a T cell subset sorted from them (not recorded which). CDR3 in DNA: TGTGCCAGCAGCCCTAGCAGGGCCGTGGAGACCCAGTACTTC. Its translation is CASSPSRAVETQYF.